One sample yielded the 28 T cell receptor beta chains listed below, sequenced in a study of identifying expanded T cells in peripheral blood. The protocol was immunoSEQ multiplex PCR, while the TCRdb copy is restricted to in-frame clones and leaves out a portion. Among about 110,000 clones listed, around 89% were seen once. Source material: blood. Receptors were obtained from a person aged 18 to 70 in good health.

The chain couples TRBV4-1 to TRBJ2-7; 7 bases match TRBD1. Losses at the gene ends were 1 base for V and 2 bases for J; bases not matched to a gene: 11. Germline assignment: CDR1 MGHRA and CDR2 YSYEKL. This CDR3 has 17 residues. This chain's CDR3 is CASSQVVQGVRPYEQYF. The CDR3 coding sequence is TGCGCCAGCAGCCAAGTTGTTCAGGGGGTGCGACCCTACGAGCAGTACTTC.

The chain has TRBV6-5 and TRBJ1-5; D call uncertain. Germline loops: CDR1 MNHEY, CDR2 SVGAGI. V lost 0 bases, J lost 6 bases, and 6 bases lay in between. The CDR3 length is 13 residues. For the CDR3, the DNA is TGTGCCAGCAGTTACTCGATATCTCAGCCCCAGCATTTT. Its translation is CASSYSISQPQHF.

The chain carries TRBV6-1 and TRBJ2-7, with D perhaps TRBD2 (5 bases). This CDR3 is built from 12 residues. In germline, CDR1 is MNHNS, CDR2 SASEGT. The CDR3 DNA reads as TGTGCTTCTGGGAGACACCCCTACGAGCAGTACTTC. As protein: CASGRHPYEQYF.

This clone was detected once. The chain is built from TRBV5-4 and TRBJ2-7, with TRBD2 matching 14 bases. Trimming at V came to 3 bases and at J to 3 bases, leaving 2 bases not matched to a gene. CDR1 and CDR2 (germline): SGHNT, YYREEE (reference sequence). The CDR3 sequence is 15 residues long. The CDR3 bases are TGTGCCAGCAGCTCTGGGACTAGCGGGGGCTACGAGCAGTACTTC. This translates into CASSSGTSGGYEQYF.

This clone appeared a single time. The CDR3 protein is CASSSTRVAPGELFF. CDR3 coding DNA: TGTGCCAGCAGCTCGACCCGCGTAGCCCCCGGGGAGCTGTTTTTT. This chain uses TRBV7-2 with TRBJ2-2; D call uncertain. The V and J ends lost 4 bases and 6 bases respectively, with 15 bases between them. CDR1 is SGHTA, CDR2 FQGNSA, per germline. CDR3 size: 15 residues.

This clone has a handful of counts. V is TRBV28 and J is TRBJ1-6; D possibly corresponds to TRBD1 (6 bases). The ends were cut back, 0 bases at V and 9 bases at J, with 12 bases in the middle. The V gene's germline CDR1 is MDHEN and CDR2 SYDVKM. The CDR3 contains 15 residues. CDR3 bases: TGTGCCAGCAGTTTATGGTGGCAGGGGACTTCACCCCTCCACTTT. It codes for CASSLWWQGTSPLHF.

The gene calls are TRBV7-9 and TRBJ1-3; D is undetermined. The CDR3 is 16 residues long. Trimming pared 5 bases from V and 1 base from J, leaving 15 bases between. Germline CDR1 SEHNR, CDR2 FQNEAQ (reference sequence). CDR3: CASSRRLDTSGNTIYF. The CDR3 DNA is TGTGCCAGCAGCCGACGTTTGGATACGTCTGGAAACACCATATATTTT. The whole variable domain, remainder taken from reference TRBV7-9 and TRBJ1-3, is DTGVSQNPRHKITKRGQNVTFRCDPISEHNRLYWYRQTLGQGPEFLTYFQNEAQLEKSRLLSDRFSAERPKGSFSTLEIQRTEQGDSAMYLCASSRRLDTSGNTIYFGEGSWLTVV.

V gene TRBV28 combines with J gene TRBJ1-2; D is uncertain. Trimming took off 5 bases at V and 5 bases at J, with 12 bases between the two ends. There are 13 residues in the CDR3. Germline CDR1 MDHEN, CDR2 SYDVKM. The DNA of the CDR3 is TGTGCCAGCAGTCTACTAGTGGGATATGGCTACACCTTC. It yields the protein CASSLLVGYGYTF.

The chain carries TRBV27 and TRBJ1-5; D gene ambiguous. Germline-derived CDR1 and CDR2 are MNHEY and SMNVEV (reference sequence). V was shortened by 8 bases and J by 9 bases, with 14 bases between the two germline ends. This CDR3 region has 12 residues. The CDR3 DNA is TGTGCCAGCGGCAGGTACGACTCGCCCCAGCATTTT. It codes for CASGRYDSPQHF.

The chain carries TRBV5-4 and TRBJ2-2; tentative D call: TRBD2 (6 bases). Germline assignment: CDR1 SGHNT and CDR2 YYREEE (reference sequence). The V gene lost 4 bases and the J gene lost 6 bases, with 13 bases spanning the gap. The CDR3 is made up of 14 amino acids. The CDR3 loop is CASSAESGAGELFF. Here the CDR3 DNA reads TGTGCCAGCAGCGCCGAGTCGGGGGCCGGGGAGCTGTTTTTT.

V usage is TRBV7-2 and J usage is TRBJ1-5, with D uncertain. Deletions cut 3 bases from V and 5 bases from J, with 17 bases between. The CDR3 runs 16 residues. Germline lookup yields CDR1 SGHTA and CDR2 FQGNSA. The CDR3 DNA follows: TGTGCCAGCAGCTTCCACCCGGAGTTGAGGCATCAGCCCCAGCATTTT. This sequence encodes CASSFHPELRHQPQHF.

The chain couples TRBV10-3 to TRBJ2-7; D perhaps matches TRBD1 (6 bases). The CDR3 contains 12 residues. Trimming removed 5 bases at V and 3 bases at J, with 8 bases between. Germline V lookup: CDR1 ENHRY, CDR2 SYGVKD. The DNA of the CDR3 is TGTGCCATCAGTACAGGGTACTACGAGCAGTACTTC. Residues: CAISTGYYEQYF.

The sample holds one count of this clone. The CDR3: CASSLGLNDEKLFF. CDR3 sequence (DNA): TGTGCCAGCAGCTTAGGATTGAACGATGAAAAACTGTTTTTT. The rearrangement links TRBV11-2 to TRBJ1-4, with D uncertain. The CDR3 is 14 residues long. CDR1 SGHAT and CDR2 FQNNGV come from the germline V gene. The V gene lost 1 base and the J gene lost 6 bases, with 9 bases spanning the gap.

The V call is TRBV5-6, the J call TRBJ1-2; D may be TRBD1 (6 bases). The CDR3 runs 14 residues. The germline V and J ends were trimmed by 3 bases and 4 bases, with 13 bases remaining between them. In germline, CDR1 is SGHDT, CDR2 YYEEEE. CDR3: CASSSRTEIYGYTF. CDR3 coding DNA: TGTGCCAGCAGCTCGAGGACAGAGATCTATGGCTACACCTTC.

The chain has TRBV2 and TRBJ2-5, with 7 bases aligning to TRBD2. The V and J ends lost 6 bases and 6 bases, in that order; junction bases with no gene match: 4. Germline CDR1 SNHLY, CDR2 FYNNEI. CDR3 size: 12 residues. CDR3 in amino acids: CASRGEGKTQYF. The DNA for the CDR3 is TGTGCCAGCAGGGGGGAGGGGAAGACCCAGTACTTC.

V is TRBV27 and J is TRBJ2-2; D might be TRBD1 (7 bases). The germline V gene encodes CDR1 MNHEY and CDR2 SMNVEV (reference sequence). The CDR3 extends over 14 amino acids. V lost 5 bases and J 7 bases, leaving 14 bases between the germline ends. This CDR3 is CASSRRGPVGELFF. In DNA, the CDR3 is TGTGCCAGCAGTAGGAGGGGGCCGGTCGGGGAGCTGTTTTTT.

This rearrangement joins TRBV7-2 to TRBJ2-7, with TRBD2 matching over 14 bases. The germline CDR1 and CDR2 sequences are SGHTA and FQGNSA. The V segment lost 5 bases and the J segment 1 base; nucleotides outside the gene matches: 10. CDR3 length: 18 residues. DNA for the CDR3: TGTGCCAGCAGCGCCGGACTAGCGGGGGGCCTATATTCCTACGAGCAGTACTTC. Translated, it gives CASSAGLAGGLYSYEQYF. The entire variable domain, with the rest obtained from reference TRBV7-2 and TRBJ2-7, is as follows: GAGVSQSPSNKVTEKGKDVELRCDPISGHTALYWYRQSLGQGLEFLIYFQGNSAPDKSGLPSDRFSAERTGGSVSTLTIQRTQQEDSAVYLCASSAGLAGGLYSYEQYFGPGTRLTVT.

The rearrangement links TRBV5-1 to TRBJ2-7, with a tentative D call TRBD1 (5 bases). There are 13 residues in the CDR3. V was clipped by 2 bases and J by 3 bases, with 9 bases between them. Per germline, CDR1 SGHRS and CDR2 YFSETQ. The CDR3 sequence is CASSLMTDYEQYF. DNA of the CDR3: TGCGCCAGCAGCTTAATGACAGACTACGAGCAGTACTTC.

The CDR3 region is CATSRVPRNRNQPQHF. In nucleotides, the CDR3 is TGTGCCACCAGCAGAGTCCCTCGAAACCGCAATCAGCCCCAGCATTTT. The V call is TRBV15, the J call TRBJ1-5; D is ambiguous. CDR1 and CDR2 (germline): LNHNV, YYDKDF (reference sequence). V shed 1 base and J shed 2 bases, with 12 bases lying between them. The CDR3 is 16 residues long.

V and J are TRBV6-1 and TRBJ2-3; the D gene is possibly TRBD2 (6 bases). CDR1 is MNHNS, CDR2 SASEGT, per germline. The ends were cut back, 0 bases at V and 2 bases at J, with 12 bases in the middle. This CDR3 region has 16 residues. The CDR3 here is CASSEALGGSTDTQYF. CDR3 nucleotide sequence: TGTGCCAGCAGTGAAGCGCTCGGGGGTTCCACAGATACGCAGTATTTT.

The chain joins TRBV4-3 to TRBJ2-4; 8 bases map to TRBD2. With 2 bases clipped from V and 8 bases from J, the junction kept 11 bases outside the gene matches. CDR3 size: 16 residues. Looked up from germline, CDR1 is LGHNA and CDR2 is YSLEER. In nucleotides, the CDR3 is TGCGCCAGCAGCCAAACCTACGGGGGGGCGTGGGACATTCAGTACTTC. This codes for CASSQTYGGAWDIQYF.

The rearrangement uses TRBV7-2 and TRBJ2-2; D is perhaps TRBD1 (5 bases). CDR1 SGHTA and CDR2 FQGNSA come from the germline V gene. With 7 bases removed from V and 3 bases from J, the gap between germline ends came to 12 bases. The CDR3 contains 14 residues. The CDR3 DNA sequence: TGTGCCAGCACCCCACAGGCGGACACCGGGGAGCTGTTTTTT. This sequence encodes CASTPQADTGELFF. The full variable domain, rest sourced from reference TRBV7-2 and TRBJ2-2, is GAGVSQSPSNKVTEKGKDVELRCDPISGHTALYWYRQSLGQGLEFLIYFQGNSAPDKSGLPSDRFSAERTGGSVSTLTIQRTQQEDSAVYLCASTPQADTGELFFGEGSRLTVL.

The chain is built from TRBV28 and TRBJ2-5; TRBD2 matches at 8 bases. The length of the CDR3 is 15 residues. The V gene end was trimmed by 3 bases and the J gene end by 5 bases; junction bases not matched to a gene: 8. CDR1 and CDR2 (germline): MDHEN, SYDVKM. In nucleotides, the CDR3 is TGTGCCAGCAGTTTTAGGGGACTAGGTTGGGAGACCCAGTACTTC. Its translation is CASSFRGLGWETQYF.

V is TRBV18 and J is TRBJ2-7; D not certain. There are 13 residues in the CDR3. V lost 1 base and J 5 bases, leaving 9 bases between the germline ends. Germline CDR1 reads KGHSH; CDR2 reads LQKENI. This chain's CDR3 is CASSPLVRNEQYF. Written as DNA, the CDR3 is TGTGCCAGCTCACCACTGGTAAGGAACGAGCAGTACTTC.

CDR3 loop: CASSRIQDTNTGELFF. CDR3 in DNA: TGTGCCAGCAGCCGAATCCAGGACACGAACACCGGGGAGCTGTTTTTT. V usage is TRBV7-9 and J usage is TRBJ2-2, with a tentative D call TRBD1 (5 bases). Germline loops: CDR1 SEHNR, CDR2 FQNEAQ (reference sequence). There are 16 residues in the CDR3. Trimming removed 5 bases at V and 0 bases at J, with 13 bases between.

The chain's CDR3 is CASRFSYNSPLHF. Written as DNA, the CDR3 is TGTGCCAGCCGCTTTTCCTATAATTCACCCCTCCACTTT. The rearrangement joins TRBV27 to TRBJ1-6; D is uncertain. Germline CDR1 reads MNHEY; CDR2 reads SMNVEV (reference sequence). The CDR3 contains 13 residues. V was trimmed by 8 bases and J by 1 base, leaving 6 bases between them.

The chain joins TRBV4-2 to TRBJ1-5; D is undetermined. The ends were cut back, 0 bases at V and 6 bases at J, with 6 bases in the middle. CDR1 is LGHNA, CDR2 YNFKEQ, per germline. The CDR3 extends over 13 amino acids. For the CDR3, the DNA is TGTGCCAGCAGCCAAGATGGTTCTCAGCCCCAGCATTTT. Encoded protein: CASSQDGSQPQHF.

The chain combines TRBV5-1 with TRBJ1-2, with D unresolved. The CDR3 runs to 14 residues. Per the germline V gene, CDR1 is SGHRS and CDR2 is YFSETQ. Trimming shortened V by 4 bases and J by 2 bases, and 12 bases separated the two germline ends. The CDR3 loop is CASSDLKRNYGYTF. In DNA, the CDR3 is TGCGCCAGCAGCGACCTTAAGAGGAACTATGGCTACACCTTC.